What follows is one T cell receptor (beta chain) and its context. Generation of TCR cDNA used 5'RACE template switching (which added a universal primer site and UMIs). MiXCR, run by TCRdb on the 5' RACE reads, gives a single entry per CDR3 protein. The sample lists a few hundred thousand distinct CDR3 sequences; about 15% were seen once. This record belongs to a study of T cells after yellow fever vaccination. Germline V lookup: CDR1 SGHTA, CDR2 FQGNSA. Trimming cost V 5 bases and J 2 bases, with 14 bases left between them. The CDR3 has 15 amino acids. Here the sequenced sample was PBMCs, taken around 5 days after the first yellow fever vaccination. This TCR derives from a man younger than 35 who received the YFV17D yellow fever vaccine. This sequence joins TRBV7-2 and TRBJ2-3, with a weak D call TRBD2 (5 bases). DNA for the CDR3: TGTGCCAGCAGCCACGTCTCGCGGGCCACAGATACGCAGTATTTT. This translates into CASSHVSRATDTQYF. Full variable domain (rest looked up from reference TRBV7-2 and TRBJ2-3): GAGVSQSPSNKVTEKGKDVELRCDPISGHTALYWYRQSLGQGLEFLIYFQGNSAPDKSGLPSDRFSAERTGGSVSTLTIQRTQQEDSAVYLCASSHVSRATDTQYFGPGTRLTVL.